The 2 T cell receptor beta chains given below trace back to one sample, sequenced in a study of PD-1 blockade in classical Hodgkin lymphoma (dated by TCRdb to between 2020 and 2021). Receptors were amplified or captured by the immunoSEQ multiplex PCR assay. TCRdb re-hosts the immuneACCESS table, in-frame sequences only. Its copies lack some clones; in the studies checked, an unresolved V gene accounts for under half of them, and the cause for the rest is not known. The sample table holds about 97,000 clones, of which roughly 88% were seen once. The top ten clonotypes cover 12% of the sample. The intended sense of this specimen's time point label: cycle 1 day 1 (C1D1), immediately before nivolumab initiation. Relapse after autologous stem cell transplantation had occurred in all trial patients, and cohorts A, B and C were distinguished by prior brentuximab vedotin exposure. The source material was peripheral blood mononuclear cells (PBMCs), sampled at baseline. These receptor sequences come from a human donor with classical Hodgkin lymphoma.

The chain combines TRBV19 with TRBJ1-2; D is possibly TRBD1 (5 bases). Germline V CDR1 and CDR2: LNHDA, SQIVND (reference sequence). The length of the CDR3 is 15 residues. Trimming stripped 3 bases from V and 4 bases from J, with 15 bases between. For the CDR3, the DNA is TGTGCCAGTAGTATCTTCCCGGGGGAGGGCTATGGCTACACCTTC. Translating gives CASSIFPGEGYGYTF.

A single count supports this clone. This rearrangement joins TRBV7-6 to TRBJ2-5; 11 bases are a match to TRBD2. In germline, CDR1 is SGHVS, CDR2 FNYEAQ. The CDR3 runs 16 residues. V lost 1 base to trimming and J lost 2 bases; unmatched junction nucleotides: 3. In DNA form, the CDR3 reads TGTGCCAGCAGCTTAGGGGGGACTAGCGGACAAGAGACCCAGTACTTC. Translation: CASSLGGTSGQETQYF. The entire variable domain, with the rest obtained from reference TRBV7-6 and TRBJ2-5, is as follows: GAGVSQSPRYKVTKRGQDVALRCDPISGHVSLYWYRQALGQGPEFLTYFNYEAQQDKSGLPNDRFSAERPEGSISTLTIQRTEQRDSAMYRCASSLGGTSGQETQYFGPGTRLLVL.